The clone carrying this T cell receptor (beta chain) was counted at least ten times. The antigen remains unidentified. Sample time point: patch test 1, 2 weeks after DPC sensitization. Treatment given: therapeutic diphenylcyclopropenone sensitization with weekly scalp DPC. Participating donors were patients with alopecia, aged 18 to 70 years, considered appropriate candidates for DPC. This sample was taken from a study of human T cells and chemical hapten exposure. Turning to the study itself: Each patch test put 0.01% DPC on the upper back, and results were read at 6 days.

TCRdb re-derived calls from the RACE reads in MiXCR, one entry per CDR3 protein. The sample consists of under 120,000 distinct CDR3 sequences, roughly 11% of them appearing once. The CDR3 is 19 amino acids. Germline V gene lookup returns CDR1 MNHEY and CDR2 SVGEGT. V trimming: 2 bases; J trimming: 1 base; junction bases outside the gene matches: 11. Notes on the study in general: No change in TCRs above 1 in 1000 frequency was produced by DPC sensitization.

The sequencing used whole blood, collected in connection with sensitization to the hapten diphenylcyclopropenone (DPC). This TCR was recovered from a woman aged 40 to 50 with alopecia areata. Some clones in this sample may be carry-over from other donors' samples. The V gene is TRBV6-2 or TRBV6-3, the J gene TRBJ2-1; TRBD2 agrees at 10 bases. The CDR3 loop is CASSYNPRASGSSYNEQFF. CDR3 DNA: TGTGCCAGCAGTTACAACCCCAGGGCTAGCGGGAGTTCCTACAATGAGCAGTTCTTC.